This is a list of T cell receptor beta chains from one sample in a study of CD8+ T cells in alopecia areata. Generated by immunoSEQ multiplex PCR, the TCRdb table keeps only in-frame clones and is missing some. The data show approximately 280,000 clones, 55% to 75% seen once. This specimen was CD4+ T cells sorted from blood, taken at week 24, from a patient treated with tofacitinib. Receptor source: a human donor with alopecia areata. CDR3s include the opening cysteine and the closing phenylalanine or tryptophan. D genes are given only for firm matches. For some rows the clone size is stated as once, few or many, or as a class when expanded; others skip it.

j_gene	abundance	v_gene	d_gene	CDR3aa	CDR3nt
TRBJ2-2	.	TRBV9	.	CASSVAGNTNTGELFF	TGTGCCAGCAGCGTAGCCGGGAACACGAACACCGGGGAGCTGTTTTTT
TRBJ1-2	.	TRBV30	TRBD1	CAWSVPQGAGYGYTF	TGTGCCTGGAGTGTACCCCAGGGGGCAGGCTATGGCTACACCTTC
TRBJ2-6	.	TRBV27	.	CASSFMGRGSAGANVLTF	TGTGCCAGCAGTTTTATGGGCCGTGGCAGCGCTGGGGCCAACGTCCTGACTTTC
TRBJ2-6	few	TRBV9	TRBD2	CASSAPRAREAGANVLTF	TGTGCCAGCAGCGCCCCCCGAGCTCGGGAGGCTGGGGCCAACGTCCTGACTTTC
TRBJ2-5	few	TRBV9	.	CASSPRGQIETQYF	TGTGCCAGCAGCCCACGAGGGCAGATTGAGACCCAGTACTTC
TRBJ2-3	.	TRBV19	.	CASSVTDRTDTQYF	TGTGCCAGTAGTGTGACAGACCGCACAGATACGCAGTATTTT
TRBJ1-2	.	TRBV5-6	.	CASSLFWWGRSQTPHYYTF	TGTGCCAGCAGCTTGTTTTGGTGGGGACGGAGTCAGACACCCCACTACTACACCTTC
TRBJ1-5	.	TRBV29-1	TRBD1	CSVGDRDQPQRF	TGCAGCGTGGGGGACAGGGATCAGCCCCAGCGTTTT
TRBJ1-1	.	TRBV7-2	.	CASSSYTEAFF	TGTGCCAGCAGCTCTTACACTGAAGCTTTCTTT
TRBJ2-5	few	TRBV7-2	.	CASSSGSNNQETQYF	TGTGCCAGCAGCTCCGGGTCCAATAACCAAGAGACCCAGTACTTC
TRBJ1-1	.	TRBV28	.	CASSQHTGPTEAFF	TGTGCCAGCAGCCAACACACGGGGCCCACTGAAGCTTTCTTT
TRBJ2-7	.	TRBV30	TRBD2	CAWSSSGGADPYF	TGTGCCTGGAGTTCTAGCGGGGGTGCGGACCCGTACTTC
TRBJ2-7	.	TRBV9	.	CASSVSDGTYEQYF	TGTGCCAGCAGCGTAAGTGACGGTACCTACGAGCAGTACTTC
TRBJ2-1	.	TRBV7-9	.	CASSLAGFVDLQFF	TGTGCCAGCAGCTTGGCGGGGTTTGTGGATCTGCAGTTCTTC
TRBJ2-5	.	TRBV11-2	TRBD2	CASSSLAGGQETQYF	TGTGCCAGCAGCTCCTTAGCGGGAGGGCAAGAGACCCAGTACTTC
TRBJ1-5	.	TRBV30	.	CAWSSSGGPQPQHF	TGTGCCTGGAGTAGCTCAGGTGGTCCTCAGCCCCAGCATTTT
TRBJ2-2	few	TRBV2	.	CASSAAEAGELFF	TGTGCCAGCAGTGCGGCGGAGGCCGGGGAGCTGTTTTTT
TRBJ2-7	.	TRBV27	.	CASSRPSGSEQYF	TGTGCCAGCAGCCGACCCTCCGGTAGCGAGCAGTACTTC
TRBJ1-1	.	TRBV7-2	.	CASSFMDKSTEAFF	TGTGCCAGCAGCTTTATGGACAAAAGCACTGAAGCTTTCTTT
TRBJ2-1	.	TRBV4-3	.	CASSQEGGNEQFF	TGCGCCAGCAGCCAAGAGGGGGGCAATGAGCAGTTCTTC
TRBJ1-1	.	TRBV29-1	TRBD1	CSVVPGQENTEAFF	TGCAGCGTCGTCCCGGGACAGGAGAACACTGAAGCTTTCTTT
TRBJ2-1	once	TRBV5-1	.	CASSLRDLSSYNEQFF	TGCGCCAGCAGCTTGCGGGACCTAAGCTCCTACAATGAGCAGTTCTTC
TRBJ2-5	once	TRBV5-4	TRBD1	CASSLTGTAQETQYF	TGTGCCAGCAGCCTGACAGGGACGGCCCAAGAGACCCAGTACTTC
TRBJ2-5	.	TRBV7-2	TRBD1	CASSSRMTGRETQYF	TGTGCCAGCAGCTCCCGAATGACAGGGAGAGAGACCCAGTACTTC